This T cell receptor beta chain was sequenced in a study of a mutant IDH1 vaccine in newly diagnosed glioma. The time point here: week 23, last vaccination. Mutant IDH1 20-mer peptide, at 300 ug, made up each vaccine dose, with topical imiquimod. Libraries were prepared by immunoSEQ multiplex PCR; TCRdb keeps only in-frame clonotypes and omits some of them. The sample contains approximately 62,000 clones, about 85% of which appear only once. J gave up 0 bases and V 5 bases, and 10 bases lay outside the gene matches. CDR3 length: 18 residues. Per germline, CDR1 SGHTA and CDR2 FQGNSA. A word on this clone: Its antigen is currently unknown.

The rearrangement joins TRBV7-2 to TRBJ2-4, with 10 nucleotides matching TRBD1. The clonotype was recovered from a man aged 25-40 years with glioma. This specimen consisted of PBMCs, obtained from a glioma patient whose treatment included an IDH1 peptide vaccine. The CDR3 protein is CASSRDRGGFLAKNIQYF. The CDR3 bases are TGTGCCAGCAGCAGGGACAGGGGAGGATTCCTAGCCAAAAACATTCAGTACTTC.